One sample yielded the 6 T cell receptor beta chains listed below, sequenced in a study of human T cells and chemical hapten exposure. From the RACE reads, TCRdb called clonotypes with MiXCR, one entry per CDR3 protein. Among nearly 95,000 distinct CDR3 sequences listed, 9.5% to 12% were seen once. Time point meaning: patch test 2, 6 weeks after DPC sensitization. Treatment noted: therapeutic diphenylcyclopropenone sensitization with weekly scalp DPC. The source was whole blood, collected in connection with sensitization to the hapten diphenylcyclopropenone (DPC). Receptor source: a man aged 35 to 55 with alopecia areata. Some clones in this sample may be carry-over from other donors' samples.

This clonotype has a handful of counts. V is TRBV4-3 and J is TRBJ2-7; D gene ambiguous. V lost 6 bases and J lost 7, with 13 bases in between. CDR1 is LGHNA, CDR2 YSLEER, per germline. The CDR3 has 12 residues. The CDR3 nucleotides are TGCGCCAGCAGGCCCGACCGGCGGGAGCAGTACTTC. It codes for CASRPDRREQYF.

A few counts support this clonotype. The rearrangement links TRBV6-1 to TRBJ2-7, with TRBD1 matching 8 bases. Germline CDR1 is MNHNS and CDR2 is SASEGT. The junction had 6 bases not matched to a gene; V was cut back by 6 bases and J by 2 bases. The CDR3 runs to 14 residues. CDR3 in amino acids: CASSPDRVAYEQYF. Here the CDR3 DNA reads TGTGCCAGCAGCCCGGACAGGGTCGCCTACGAGCAGTACTTC.

This clonotype has only a few counts. This chain links TRBV10-3 with TRBJ1-2, with a tentative D call TRBD1 (5 bases). Between the trimmed V and J ends, which lost 3 bases and 5 bases, there was a span of 13 bases. There are 14 residues in the CDR3. Germline V gives CDR1 ENHRY, CDR2 SYGVKD. CDR3 nucleotides: TGTGCCATCAGTGATTCGGGGACCCATTATGGCTACACCTTC. This gives the protein CAISDSGTHYGYTF.

This clonotype was seen many times. The chain is built from TRBV29-1 and TRBJ1-2; no reliable D call. The V and J ends lost 4 bases and 6 bases respectively, with 9 bases between them. Germline V gives CDR1 SQVTM, CDR2 ANQGSEA. The CDR3 spans 11 residues. DNA for the CDR3: TGCAGCGTTGGGTTTGGTCATGGCTACACCTTC. Its protein is CSVGFGHGYTF.

CDR3 loop: CASSLAAAGFNYGYTF. The CDR3, as DNA: TGTGCCAGCAGTTTAGCGGCAGCAGGGTTCAACTATGGCTACACCTTC. V and J are TRBV12-3 or TRBV12-4 and TRBJ1-2; possible D gene TRBD1, 5 bases. The CDR3 sequence is 16 residues long. Trimming took off 0 bases at V and 2 bases at J, with 13 bases between the two ends.

This clonotype has only a few counts. The V call is TRBV27, the J call TRBJ2-7, with D perhaps being TRBD1 or TRBD2 (5 bases each). In germline, CDR1 is MNHEY, CDR2 SMNVEV (reference sequence). The V end was cut by 3 bases, the J end by 7 bases, with 13 bases between. CDR3 length equals 13 residues. The CDR3 DNA reads as TGTGCCAGCAGTTTCCTGGGACCGGGGGAGCAGTACTTC. Amino acids: CASSFLGPGEQYF.